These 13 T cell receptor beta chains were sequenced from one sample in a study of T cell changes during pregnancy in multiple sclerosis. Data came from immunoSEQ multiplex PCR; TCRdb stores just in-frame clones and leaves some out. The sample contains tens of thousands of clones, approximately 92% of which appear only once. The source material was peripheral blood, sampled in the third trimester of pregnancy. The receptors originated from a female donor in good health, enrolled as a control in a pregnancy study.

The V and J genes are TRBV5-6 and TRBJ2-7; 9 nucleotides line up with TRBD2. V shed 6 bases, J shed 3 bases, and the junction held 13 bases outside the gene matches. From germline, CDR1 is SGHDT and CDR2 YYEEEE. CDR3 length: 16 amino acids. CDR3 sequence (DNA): TGTGCCAGCACCAACTGGAGGACTAGCGAAATCTACGAGCAGTACTTC. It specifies CASTNWRTSEIYEQYF.

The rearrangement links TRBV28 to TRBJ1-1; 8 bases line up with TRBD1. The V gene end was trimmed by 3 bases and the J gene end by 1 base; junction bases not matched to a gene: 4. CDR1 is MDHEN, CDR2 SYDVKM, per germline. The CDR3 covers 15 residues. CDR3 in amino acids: CASSLFTGGNTEAFF. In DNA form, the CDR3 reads TGTGCCAGCAGTTTGTTCACAGGGGGGAACACTGAAGCTTTCTTT.

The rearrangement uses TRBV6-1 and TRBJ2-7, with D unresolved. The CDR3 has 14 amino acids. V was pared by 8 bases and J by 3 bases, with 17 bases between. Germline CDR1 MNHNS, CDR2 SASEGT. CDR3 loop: CASGIRRQIYEQYF. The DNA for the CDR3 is TGTGCCAGCGGAATTAGGCGGCAGATCTACGAGCAGTACTTC.

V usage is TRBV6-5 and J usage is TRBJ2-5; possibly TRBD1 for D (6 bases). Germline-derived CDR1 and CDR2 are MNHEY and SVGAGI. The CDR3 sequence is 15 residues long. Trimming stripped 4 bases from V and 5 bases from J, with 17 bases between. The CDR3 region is CASSFLPLQGETQYF. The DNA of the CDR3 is TGTGCCAGCAGTTTCCTACCCCTTCAGGGGGAGACCCAGTACTTC.

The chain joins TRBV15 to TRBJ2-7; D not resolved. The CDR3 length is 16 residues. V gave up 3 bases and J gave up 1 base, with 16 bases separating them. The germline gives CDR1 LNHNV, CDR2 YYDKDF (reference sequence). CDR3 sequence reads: CATSRTRLYRSYEQYF. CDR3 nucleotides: TGTGCCACCAGCAGGACTCGACTTTATAGGTCCTACGAGCAGTACTTC.

CDR3 sequence: CASRPTGTGKDEQYF. CDR3 DNA: TGTGCCAGCAGACCCACCGGGACAGGGAAGGACGAGCAGTACTTC. The gene calls are TRBV27 and TRBJ2-7; 9 bases map to TRBD1. The V gene end was trimmed by 6 bases and the J gene end by 5 bases; junction bases not matched to a gene: 11. The CDR3 consists of 15 residues. CDR1 MNHEY and CDR2 SMNVEV come from the germline V gene (reference sequence).

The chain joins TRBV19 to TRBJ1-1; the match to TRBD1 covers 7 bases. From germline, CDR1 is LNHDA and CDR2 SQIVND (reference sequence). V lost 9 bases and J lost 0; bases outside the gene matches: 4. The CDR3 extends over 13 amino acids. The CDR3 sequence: CASLGQVNTEAFF. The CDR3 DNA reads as TGTGCCAGCTTAGGACAGGTGAACACTGAAGCTTTCTTT.

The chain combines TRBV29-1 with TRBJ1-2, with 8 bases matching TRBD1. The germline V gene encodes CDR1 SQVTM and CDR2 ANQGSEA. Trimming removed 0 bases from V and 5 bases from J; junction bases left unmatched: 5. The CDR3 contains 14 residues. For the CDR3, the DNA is TGCAGCGTTGAAGATACAGGACAGGGATATGGCTACACCTTC. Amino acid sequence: CSVEDTGQGYGYTF.

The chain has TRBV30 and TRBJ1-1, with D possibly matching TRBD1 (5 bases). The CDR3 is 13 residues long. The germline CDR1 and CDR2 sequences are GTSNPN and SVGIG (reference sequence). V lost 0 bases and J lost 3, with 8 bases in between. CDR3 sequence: CAWSVREDTEAFF. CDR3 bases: TGTGCCTGGAGTGTCAGGGAGGACACTGAAGCTTTCTTT.

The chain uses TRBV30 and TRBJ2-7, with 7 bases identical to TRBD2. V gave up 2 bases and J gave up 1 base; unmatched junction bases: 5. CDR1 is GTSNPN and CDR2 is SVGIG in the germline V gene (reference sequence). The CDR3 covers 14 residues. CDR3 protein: CAWSLAGPSYEQYF. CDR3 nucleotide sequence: TGTGCCTGGAGTTTAGCGGGCCCATCCTACGAGCAGTACTTC.

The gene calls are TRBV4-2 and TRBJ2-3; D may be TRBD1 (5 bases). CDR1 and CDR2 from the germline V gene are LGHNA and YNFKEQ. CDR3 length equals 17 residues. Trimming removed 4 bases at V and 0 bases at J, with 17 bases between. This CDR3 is CASSLVIGASSTDTQYF. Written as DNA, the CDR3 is TGTGCCAGCAGCCTCGTGATAGGGGCTTCGAGCACAGATACGCAGTATTTT.

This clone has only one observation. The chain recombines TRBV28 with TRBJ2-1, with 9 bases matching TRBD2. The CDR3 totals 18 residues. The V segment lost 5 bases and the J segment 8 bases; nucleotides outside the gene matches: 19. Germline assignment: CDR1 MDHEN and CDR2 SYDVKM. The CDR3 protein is CASSHILLGREGPDEQFF. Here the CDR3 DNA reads TGTGCCAGCAGTCATATCCTCCTAGGGCGGGAGGGCCCCGATGAGCAGTTCTTC.

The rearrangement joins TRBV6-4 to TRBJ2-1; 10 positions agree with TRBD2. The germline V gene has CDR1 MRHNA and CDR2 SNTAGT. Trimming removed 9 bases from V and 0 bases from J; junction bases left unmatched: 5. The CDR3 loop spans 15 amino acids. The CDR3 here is CASRAGGSSYNEQFF. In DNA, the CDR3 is TGTGCCAGTCGAGCGGGAGGGAGCTCCTACAATGAGCAGTTCTTC.